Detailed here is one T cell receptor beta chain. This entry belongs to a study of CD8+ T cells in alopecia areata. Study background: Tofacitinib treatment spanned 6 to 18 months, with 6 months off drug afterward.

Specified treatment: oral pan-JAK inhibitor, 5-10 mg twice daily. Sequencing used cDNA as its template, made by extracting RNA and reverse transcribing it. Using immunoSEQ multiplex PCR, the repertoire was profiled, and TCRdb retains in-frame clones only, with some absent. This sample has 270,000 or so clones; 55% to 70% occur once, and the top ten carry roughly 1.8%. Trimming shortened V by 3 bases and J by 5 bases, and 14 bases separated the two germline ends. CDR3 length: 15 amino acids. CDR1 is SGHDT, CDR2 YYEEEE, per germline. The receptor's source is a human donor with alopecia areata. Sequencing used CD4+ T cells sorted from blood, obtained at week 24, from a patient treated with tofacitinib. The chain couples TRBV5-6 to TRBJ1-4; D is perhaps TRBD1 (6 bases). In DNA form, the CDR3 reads TGTGCCAGCAGCTGGGGGCCTTTGAGGAATGAAAAACTGTTTTTT. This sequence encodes CASSWGPLRNEKLFF.